This is a list of T cell receptor beta chains from one sample in a study of blood T cells in healthy people across ages. TCRdb reanalysed the 5' RACE reads using MiXCR and keeps one entry per CDR3 protein. The repertoire holds 590,000 or so distinct CDR3 sequences, approximately 30% seen once, with around a sixth in the top ten. Sequenced material: blood. Receptors originate from a woman older than 75 in good health. Each CDR3 is given with its conserved first and last residue. Fields, in order: CDR3 DNA, CDR3 protein, V gene, clone size, D gene, J gene. A D gene is named only where the DNA matches it firmly. Size values are once, few and many counts, or a class for expanded clones, and some rows have none.

TGCAGTGCGTGTAAACAGGCGAACACTGAAGCTTTCTTT | CSACKQANTEAFF | TRBV20-1 | - | - | TRBJ1-1
TGTGCCAGCTCACCATTCGACAGGGGGAAAAACATTCAGTACTTC | CASSPFDRGKNIQYF | TRBV18 | - | TRBD1 | TRBJ2-4
TGTGCCAGCAGCCCGGGACTAGCGGGGGGGGATCCTACGCAGTATTTT | CASSPGLAGGDPTQYF | TRBV11-3 | - | TRBD2 | TRBJ2-3
TGCAGCGTTGTAGGCAGGGCTCGCGACGAGCAGTACTTC | CSVVGRARDEQYF | TRBV29-1 | many | - | TRBJ2-7
TGTGCCAGCAACTGGGAAGGGTTCCAAGAGACCCAGTACTTC | CASNWEGFQETQYF | TRBV5-6 | - | - | TRBJ2-5
TGCAGTGCTGAGGTCGAGAGAACTGAAGCTTTCTTT | CSAEVERTEAFF | TRBV20-1 | - | - | TRBJ1-1
TGTGCCAGCAGCCAAGACGGGTCTACGTACAATGAGCAGTTCTTC | CASSQDGSTYNEQFF | TRBV7-3 | many | - | TRBJ2-1
TGTGCCAGCAGGCGGTTTGGACAGGGCAACTATGGCTACACCTTC | CASRRFGQGNYGYTF | TRBV6-1 | few | TRBD1 | TRBJ1-2
TGTGCCAGCAGTCGACGGGACAACCAAGAAGCTTTCTTT | CASSRRDNQEAFF | TRBV27 | few | - | TRBJ1-1
TGCAGCGTTGAAGTGAGAGAGACCCAGTACTTC | CSVEVRETQYF | TRBV29-1 | few | - | TRBJ2-5
TGTGCCAGCATCATGATGGGGGGCAACTATGGCTACACCTTC | CASIMMGGNYGYTF | TRBV12-3/TRBV12-4 | few | - | TRBJ1-2
TGTGCCAGCAGCAAATGGGGCACGGACTCCTATAATTCACCCCTCCACTTT | CASSKWGTDSYNSPLHF | TRBV21-1 | many | - | TRBJ1-6
TGCGCCAGCAGCTTCGACTTTGACAATGAGCAGTTCTTC | CASSFDFDNEQFF | TRBV5-1 | - | - | TRBJ2-1
TGCGCCAGCAGCTTGGAGGGCAGGACCGGGGCCAACGTCCTGACTTTC | CASSLEGRTGANVLTF | TRBV5-1 | many | - | TRBJ2-6
TGCGCCAGCAGCTCTGGGGACGGGAAAGAGACCCAGTACTTC | CASSSGDGKETQYF | TRBV5-1 | many | - | TRBJ2-5
TGTGCCAGCTCACCAGAAGGCAGGGACTATGGCTACACCTTC | CASSPEGRDYGYTF | TRBV18 | - | - | TRBJ1-2
TGCGCCAGCAGCTTGGCGCTAGCGGGGGGCCCCGAGCAGTTCTTC | CASSLALAGGPEQFF | TRBV5-1 | - | TRBD2 | TRBJ2-1
TGTGCCAGCTCACCCACCTGGGGGAAGGCCTACGAGCAGTACTTC | CASSPTWGKAYEQYF | TRBV18 | many | - | TRBJ2-7
TGTGCCATCAGCCCCCCGTCCAGCTCCTATAATTCACCCCTCCACTTT | CAISPPSSSYNSPLHF | TRBV10-3 | - | - | TRBJ1-6
TGTGCCAGCAGTTACTCTCCGAGAGTTGCCTACGAGCAGTACTTC | CASSYSPRVAYEQYF | TRBV6-5 | many | - | TRBJ2-7
TGTGCCTGGAGTGTTAGAGCGGCACAAGCAGATACGCAGTATTTT | CAWSVRAAQADTQYF | TRBV30 | - | - | TRBJ2-3
TGTGCCAGCAGCGCCACGGGACAGTTAAGCTCCTACAATGAGCAGTTCTTC | CASSATGQLSSYNEQFF | TRBV11-3 | - | TRBD1 | TRBJ2-1
TGTGCCACCAGTGGATTGACCAGTCCGCAGTATTTT | CATSGLTSPQYF | TRBV24-1 | many | - | TRBJ2-3
TGTGCCTCTTCGACAGGGGATGGTCAGCCCCAGCATTTT | CASSTGDGQPQHF | TRBV30 | few | TRBD1 | TRBJ1-5
TGCAGTGTCATGATAGAGGAGACCCAGTACTTC | CSVMIEETQYF | TRBV20-1 | few | - | TRBJ2-5
TGTGCCAGCAGTGAGGGTAGGTCTCAGCAGTTCTTC | CASSEGRSQQFF | TRBV2 | - | - | TRBJ2-1
TGTGCCAGCAGCTTAGGGACAGGGAGGATCACAGATACGCAGTATTTT | CASSLGTGRITDTQYF | TRBV7-2 | - | TRBD1 | TRBJ2-3
TGTGCCAGCAGTTTATCCAGCCTAAATAATTCACCCCTCCACTTT | CASSLSSLNNSPLHF | TRBV27 | - | - | TRBJ1-6
TGTGCCAGCAGCTTAGCGCGGGGTGAGACAGATACGCAGTATTTT | CASSLARGETDTQYF | TRBV11-2 | - | - | TRBJ2-3
TGCAGCGTTGAGGATTCGGGGGCCTATGGCTACACCTTC | CSVEDSGAYGYTF | TRBV29-1 | many | - | TRBJ1-2
TGTGCCAGCAACCCGGGTGGGACTGCCTACGAGCAGTACTTC | CASNPGGTAYEQYF | TRBV5-6 | many | - | TRBJ2-7
TGCAGTGGCGAGCGGGGATCTACAGATACGCAGTATTTT | CSGERGSTDTQYF | TRBV20-1 | - | TRBD2 | TRBJ2-3
TGTGCCATCAGCGGGGCACCCACAGATACGCAGTATTTT | CAISGAPTDTQYF | TRBV10-3 | - | - | TRBJ2-3
TGCGCCAGCAGCCAAGCAAGCGGGGGGGCCTATGAGCAGTTCTTC | CASSQASGGAYEQFF | TRBV4-3 | many | TRBD2 | TRBJ2-1
TGTGCCAGCAGCTTATATCTTGGGGTCGGAAACACCATATATTTT | CASSLYLGVGNTIYF | TRBV7-9 | - | - | TRBJ1-3
TGTGCCATCAGCATACAGGACAATGAAAAACTGTTTTTT | CAISIQDNEKLFF | TRBV10-3 | many | - | TRBJ1-4
TGTGCCAGCAGTTACTCTGGGCTGATCAATCAGCCCCAGCATTTT | CASSYSGLINQPQHF | TRBV6-2/TRBV6-3 | many | - | TRBJ1-5
TGTGCCAGCAGCCGAGGGAGGGGGCTCTTGAACACTGAAGCTTTCTTT | CASSRGRGLLNTEAFF | TRBV14 | - | TRBD1 | TRBJ1-1
TGTGCCAGCAGTTTTCGGACAGGGGTCGGCTACACCTTC | CASSFRTGVGYTF | TRBV12-3/TRBV12-4 | few | TRBD1 | TRBJ1-2
TGTGCCAGCAGTTACCGGACTAGCGGGGTGACGGGCTCCTACAATGAGCAGTTCTTC | CASSYRTSGVTGSYNEQFF | TRBV6-2/TRBV6-3 | - | TRBD2 | TRBJ2-1
TGCAGCGTTGGTCCTTGGGGGGCCATGAACACTGAAGCTTTCTTT | CSVGPWGAMNTEAFF | TRBV29-1 | many | - | TRBJ1-1
TGCGCCAGCAGCGCAAAGACAGGGGGCAATGAGCAGTTCTTC | CASSAKTGGNEQFF | TRBV5-1 | many | TRBD1 | TRBJ2-1
TGTGCCAGCAGTTACTCGCCAGGGTGGACTGAAGCTTTCTTT | CASSYSPGWTEAFF | TRBV6-6 | - | - | TRBJ1-1
TGTGCCAGTAATCTAGCGGGGGCCGGCACAGATACGCAGTATTTT | CASNLAGAGTDTQYF | TRBV19 | - | TRBD2 | TRBJ2-3
TGTGCCAGCAGGGGACTAGATTCCTACGAGCAGTACTTC | CASRGLDSYEQYF | TRBV12-3/TRBV12-4 | many | TRBD2 | TRBJ2-7
TGTGCCATCAGTGAGTCCCTTCTTAAGGGCTACGAGCAGTACTTC | CAISESLLKGYEQYF | TRBV10-3 | many | - | TRBJ2-7
TGTGCCAGCAGTGAATGGCGAACTAGTGGTGAGACCCAGTACTTC | CASSEWRTSGETQYF | TRBV6-1 | many | - | TRBJ2-5
TGTGCCAGCAGCGTAAGGACAGGGGAAAATTCACCCCTCCACTTT | CASSVRTGENSPLHF | TRBV9 | few | TRBD1 | TRBJ1-6
TGTGCCAGCAGTTTCAGGAGAGGTGCTGGAAACACCATATATTTT | CASSFRRGAGNTIYF | TRBV12-3/TRBV12-4 | - | - | TRBJ1-3
TGCAGCGTTGCTCCGGGACAGGGGTACAATGAGCAGTTCTTC | CSVAPGQGYNEQFF | TRBV29-1 | many | TRBD1 | TRBJ2-1
TGTGCCAGCAGTTACAGCCCGGGGGATAGGGTCGACGGAAACACCATATATTTT | CASSYSPGDRVDGNTIYF | TRBV6-5 | - | - | TRBJ1-3
TGTGCCAGCAGTTTATCGGGACCCGGCTATGGCTACACCTTC | CASSLSGPGYGYTF | TRBV27 | few | - | TRBJ1-2
TGCAGCGTGGGGGCTAGGACGTCGGGCTACACCTTC | CSVGARTSGYTF | TRBV29-1 | many | - | TRBJ1-2
TGTGCCAGCAGTTTGTTGCCAGGGCGACAAGGCTACACCTTC | CASSLLPGRQGYTF | TRBV12-3/TRBV12-4 | many | - | TRBJ1-2